The source of this TCR beta chain is a study of PD-L1 blockade in urothelial cancer. Whole-study context: Researchers looked at the blood 3 weeks (second dose) and 6 weeks after treatment began.

CDR3 length: 14 amino acids. The germline V gene encodes CDR1 MDHEN and CDR2 SYDVKM. Trimming at V came to 6 bases and at J to 4 bases, leaving 8 bases not matched to a gene. Time point denoted: pretreatment peripheral blood. Urothelial carcinoma, locally advanced or metastatic, affected the patients. Each patient gave between 1 and 8 samples of peripheral blood mononuclear cells, which were collected pretreatment and during treatment. Sequencing used immunoSEQ multiplex PCR; TCRdb keeps in-frame clones, though not all of them. The sample carries about 85,000 clones, over 75% recorded once. This clonotype originated in a man aged 60 to 75 with urothelial cancer. V usage is TRBV28 and J usage is TRBJ1-1; 7 bases agree with TRBD1. The sample was PBMCs, taken around atezolizumab (anti-PD-L1) treatment. CDR3: CASSGFGTVTEAFF. CDR3 nucleotides: TGTGCCAGCAGCGGATTCGGGACAGTCACTGAAGCTTTCTTT.